This T cell receptor (beta chain) was recorded in a study of CD8+ T cells in alopecia areata listed by TCRdb under 2018. In terms of the full investigation: Treated patients were enrolled in an open-label pilot trial of oral tofacitinib at 5 to 10 mg twice daily for moderate-to-severe alopecia areata. Patients stayed on tofacitinib for 6 to 18 months and then had 6 months of follow-up off drug so that delayed response and recurrence could be assessed. Disease severity in treated patients was measured with the SALT score, which quantifies the percentage of affected scalp surface area. To study T cell clonal expansion in alopecia areata, the researchers applied high-throughput TCRbeta sequencing to both the C3H/HeJ mouse model and human patients. Scalp tissue and sorted CD4+ and CD8+ peripheral blood T cells from patchy and totalis/universalis alopecia areata patients and from healthy controls were covered by human TCRbeta sequencing. Biopsies were taken from tofacitinib-treated patients at baseline and again at 4 and 24 weeks into treatment, and several of those patients also had a later scalp biopsy. Scalp clonality was compared among normal scalp (n=4), patchy alopecia areata scalp (n=8), and alopecia totalis/universalis scalp (n=8). RNA came from the PAXgene miRNA kit for fixed scalp, the miRNeasy kit for PBMCs, and the RNeasy kit for mouse skin. TCRbeta CDR3 regions were amplified by immunoSEQ multiplex PCR with 35 Vbeta forward and 13 Jbeta reverse primers. Findings and caveats that apply to the study as a whole: The treated cohort was small, with a single nonresponder, so links between baseline CD8+ expansion and response need larger studies. Unlike mouse skin, which is dominated by gammadelta T cells, normal human skin has resident alphabeta T cells that are also sequenced, and this complicates analysis of the scalp TCR repertoire. Many expanded lesional clones were found to persist in scalp and blood during tofacitinib treatment, and relapse after treatment cessation may be partly explained by this persistence. Lesional scalp, especially in alopecia totalis/universalis, showed higher clonality and more expanded CD8+ clones than normal scalp, suggesting antigenic drive. With tofacitinib, both scalp clonality and the number of expanded CD8+ clones among the top 100 scalp clones went down significantly. Compared with mice, TCR sequences shared between patients were less clear, possibly partly because of HLA diversity across the patient population.

The library was obtained by the immunoSEQ multiplex PCR assay. RNA was extracted from all samples and reverse transcribed into cDNA, which served as template for TCR sequencing. SuperScript III was used to make first-strand cDNA, primed with a 2:1 mix of oligo-dT and random hexamers. A synthetic immune receptor repertoire was used to measure amplification bias, and any remaining bias was corrected computationally. As for the original processing: Raw reads were preprocessed to remove errors, and CDR3 was defined according to IMGT conventions as the region from the conserved cysteine to phenylalanine. To get clonality, Shannon entropy was normalized by log2 of the number of productive unique TCRs and the result was subtracted from 1. Whether scalp clones were CD4 or CD8 was inferred by matching scalp TCRbeta sequences against CD4 and CD8 repertoires sorted from blood. TCRdb carries this immuneACCESS record with in-frame sequences only. Its versions omit some clonotypes, under half of them owing to an unresolved V gene in the studies checked, with the rest unexplained. V and J calls and clone size are given by that table; D and trimming were obtained from the DNA. A total of fewer than 250,000 clones appear in this sample, roughly two fifths of them only once. The ten most abundant clones make up 0.45% to 0.55% of the sample.

According to the study, the label for this sample's treatment or condition signals: oral pan-JAK inhibitor, 5-10 mg twice daily. Lesional scalp punch biopsies and peripheral blood were collected from alopecia areata patients. After PBMCs were isolated by density centrifugation and stained for CD3, CD4 and CD8, a FACSAria was used to sort CD4+ and CD8+ T cells. The V and J ends are trimmed by 4 bases and 1 base, leaving 11 bases between them. The CDR3 runs 14 amino acids, cysteine and phenylalanine included. Kept here is only the CDR3 DNA, which spans 42 bases and is read in frame from base 1. Per the germline V gene, SGHRS is the CDR1 and YFSETQ is the CDR2. Worth noting for this clone: Its cognate antigen has yet to be identified. Nothing much larger sits one base from this clone, and base qualities are not available.

The V and J segments used are TRBV5-1 and TRBJ1-1; no D segment can be confidently identified. This clonotype originated in a human donor with alopecia areata. The specimen was CD4+ T cells sorted from blood, collected at roughly week 30, from a patient treated with tofacitinib. Read as DNA, the sequence is TGCGCCAGCAGCGCCCAGTGGGGGAACACTGAAGCTTTCTTT. The encoded protein is CASSAQWGNTEAFF.